A single sample is the source of the 7 T cell receptor beta chains below, sequenced in a study of tumour-infiltrating T cells in Burkitt lymphoma. Using immunoSEQ multiplex PCR, the repertoire was profiled, and TCRdb retains in-frame clones only, with some absent. The sample includes about 2,200 clones, over 12% of them seen just once. Sequenced material: tumor tissue. The receptors shown here come from a human donor with Burkitt lymphoma.

The chain links TRBV6-6 to TRBJ2-1, with D possibly being TRBD1 (5 bases). Trimming left V 2 bases short and J 11 bases short, with 7 bases between. Germline V lookup: CDR1 MNHNY, CDR2 SVGAGI (reference sequence). This CDR3 is 11 amino acids long. The CDR3 region is CASSYRQKQFF. The CDR3 coding sequence is TGTGCCAGCAGTTACAGACAGAAGCAGTTCTTC.

This clone was counted a few times. The chain employs TRBV5-5 and TRBJ1-4; 7 nucleotides align to TRBD1. The V and J ends lost 4 bases and 16 bases, in that order; junction bases with no gene match: 16. CDR1 SGHKS and CDR2 YYEKEE come from the germline V gene (reference sequence). The CDR3 has 14 residues. CDR3 in amino acids: CASSPRTGWGDPFF. Here the CDR3 DNA reads TGTGCCAGCAGCCCACGGACAGGCTGGGGTGATCCGTTTTTT.

In this sample, this clone turned up a few times. V is TRBV7-8 and J is TRBJ2-3; the D gene is possibly TRBD2 (6 bases). This CDR3 is built from 13 residues. The V gene's germline CDR1 is SGHVS and CDR2 FQNEAQ. The germline V and J ends were trimmed by 4 bases and 4 bases, with 9 bases remaining between them. CDR3 region: CASSSWGADTQYF. CDR3 DNA sequence: TGTGCCAGCAGCTCTTGGGGGGCAGATACGCAGTATTTT.

The rearrangement joins TRBV6-1 to TRBJ1-1; 7 bases agree with TRBD1. V shed 5 bases, J shed 1 base, and the junction held 7 bases outside the gene matches. CDR1 and CDR2 from the germline V gene are MNHNS and SASEGT. The CDR3 spans 15 residues. In DNA form, the CDR3 reads TGTGCCAGCAGTATCCAACAGGGGCCGAACACTGAAGCTTTCTTT. Its protein product is CASSIQQGPNTEAFF.

This clone occurred a few times. V usage is TRBV5-4 and J usage is TRBJ1-1; D perhaps matches TRBD1 (5 bases). CDR1 is SGHNT and CDR2 is YYREEE in the germline V gene (reference sequence). The CDR3 sequence is 15 residues long. Trimming removed 4 bases from V and 4 bases from J, with 17 bases in between. CDR3 bases: TGTGCCAGCAGCCCCCCAGGGACCGAGGGCACTGAAGCTTTCTTT. Its protein is CASSPPGTEGTEAFF.

This rearrangement joins TRBV7-9 to TRBJ1-1; weak D call: TRBD1 (5 bases). The V end was cut by 1 base, the J end by 4 bases, with 7 bases between. This CDR3 region has 13 residues. Germline lookup yields CDR1 SEHNR and CDR2 FQNEAQ (reference sequence). This CDR3 reads CASSLGDRTEAFF. In DNA form, the CDR3 reads TGTGCCAGCAGCTTAGGGGACCGCACTGAAGCTTTCTTT.

The chain uses TRBV5-1 and TRBJ2-3, with TRBD2 identical over 10 bases. The V segment lost 2 bases and the J segment 5 bases; nucleotides outside the gene matches: 5. Germline values: CDR1 SGHRS, CDR2 YFSETQ. This CDR3 is 15 amino acids long. For the CDR3, the DNA is TGCGCCAGCAGCTTCCTAGCGGGGGCAGGAGATACGCAGTATTTT. Encoded protein: CASSFLAGAGDTQYF.